The entry below describes one T cell receptor beta chain. Its target antigen remains unknown. Per-base qualities were not stored, and no clone one base away is much larger. The treatment or condition label here, explained by the study, means: in vitro stimulation with specific CMV peptide epitopes to enrich CMV-specific T cells. This entry is derived from a study of T cell repertoires in cytomegalovirus infection (dated by TCRdb to 2018 to 2020). Some background on the complete study: The peptide stimulations were aimed at well-studied HLA-B-restricted epitopes as well as recently identified HLA-C-restricted CMV epitopes, whose presentation resists viral immunomodulation. Because public TCR beta signatures pointed to carriage of CMV infection together with the matching HLA type, the HLA type of each donor mattered for the analysis. What the study reported, not specific to this receptor: The ex vivo response was dominated by HLA-C-restricted CMV-specific TCR beta clonotypes, which also provided the single most frequent clonotype in two of eight donors. In both this cohort and an independent cohort of a few hundred donors, the cumulative frequency of public TCR beta family members distinguished carriers of CMV infection plus the relevant HLA type.

The CDR3, from cysteine to phenylalanine, totals 14 residues. Of the read, only the CDR3 DNA is kept; its 42 bases are in frame from base 1. CDR1 is given as LNHDA and CDR2 as SQIVND, both from the germline V gene (reference sequence). V loses 8 bases of germline sequence and J loses 0 bases, and the interval between the two ends is 11 bases. TCRdb records Illumina HiSeq 1500 as the sequencer. Using fastp at Q25 and MiXCR, TCRdb reprocessed the public reads and kept productive beta chains. All rows with the same CDR3 protein become a single entry with the most common DNA and genes. The sample table contains approximately 100,000 distinct CDR3 sequences; only one count was recorded for 25% to 35% of them. Of the sample, 80% to 85% is held by the ten largest clones.

This sequence uses TRBV19 and TRBJ1-5; no D segment can be confidently identified. This receptor was identified in a human donor in good health (CMV status not recorded). Some clones in this sample may be carry-over from other donors' samples. The material sequenced was CD8+ T cells from cultured PBMCs, taken from culture after CMV antigen stimulation. The CDR3 reads CASGRAYSNQPQHF. The DNA sequence is given as TGTGCCAGTGGACGGGCTTATAGCAATCAGCCCCAGCATTTT.